The table lists the clone carrying this T cell receptor beta chain with many counts. CDR1 and CDR2 (germline): LGHNA, YSLEER. The CDR3 is 14 amino acids. The J segment lost 5 bases and the V segment lost 1 base, leaving 5 bases of the junction unmatched. TCRdb re-called the RT-PCR reads with MiXCR, one entry per CDR3 protein. The data hold fewer than 600,000 distinct CDR3 sequences, with approximately 7.3% observed a single time. This entry is derived from a study of response to subunit inactivated influenza vaccine. The chain couples TRBV4-3 to TRBJ2-7; 7 bases map to TRBD1. This clonotype originated in a man aged 50-75 years who received an inactivated influenza vaccine. The sequenced sample was PBMCs from blood, obtained roughly 24 months after vaccination. DNA for the CDR3: TGCGCCAGCAGCCAAGTAGACAGGGCCAACGAGCAGTACTTC. As protein: CASSQVDRANEQYF.